This T cell receptor (beta chain) was recovered during a study of blood T cell repertoires in COVID-19. The germline V gene encodes CDR1 SGHVS and CDR2 FNYEAQ. The J segment lost 2 bases and the V segment lost 9 bases, leaving 6 bases of the junction unmatched. This CDR3 is 13 amino acids long. Clones were read by immunoSEQ multiplex PCR, and TCRdb kept only the in-frame ones, dropping some. The sample contains fewer than 120,000 clones, roughly 76% of which appear only once. The TCR was taken from a woman aged 55-69 years with acute or convalescent COVID-19. The chain carries TRBV7-6 and TRBJ2-5; 7 bases fit TRBD1. The material sequenced was peripheral blood. The CDR3 DNA follows: TGTGCCAGTTCGAGGGGGCGGCAAGAGACCCAGTACTTC. Translated: CASSRGRQETQYF.